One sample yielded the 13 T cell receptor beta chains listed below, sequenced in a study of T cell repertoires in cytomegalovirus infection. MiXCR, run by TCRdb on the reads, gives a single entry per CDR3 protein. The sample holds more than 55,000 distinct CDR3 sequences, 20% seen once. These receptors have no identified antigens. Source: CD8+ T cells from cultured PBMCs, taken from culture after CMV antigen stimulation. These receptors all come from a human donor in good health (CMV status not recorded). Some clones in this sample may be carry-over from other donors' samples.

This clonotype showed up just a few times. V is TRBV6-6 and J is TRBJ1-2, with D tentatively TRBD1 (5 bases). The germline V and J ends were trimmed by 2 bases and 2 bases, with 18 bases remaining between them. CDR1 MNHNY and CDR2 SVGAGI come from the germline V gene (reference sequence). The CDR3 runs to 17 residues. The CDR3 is CASSYRETGSPNYGYTF. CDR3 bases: TGTGCCAGCAGTTACCGGGAAACAGGTTCCCCCAACTATGGCTACACCTTC.

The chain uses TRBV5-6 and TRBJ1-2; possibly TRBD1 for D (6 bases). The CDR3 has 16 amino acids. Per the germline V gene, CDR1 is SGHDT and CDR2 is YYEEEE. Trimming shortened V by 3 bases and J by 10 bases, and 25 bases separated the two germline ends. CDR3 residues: CASSSVRGSSPYLYTF. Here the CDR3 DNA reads TGTGCCAGCAGCTCTGTAAGGGGGTCCAGCCCCTATCTCTACACCTTC.

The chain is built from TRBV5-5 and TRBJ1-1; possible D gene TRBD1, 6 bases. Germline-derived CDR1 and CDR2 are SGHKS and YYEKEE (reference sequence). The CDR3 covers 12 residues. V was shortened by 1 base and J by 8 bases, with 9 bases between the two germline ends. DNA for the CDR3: TGTGCCAGCAGCTTGAGGGGGGTGGAAGCTTTCTTT. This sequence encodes CASSLRGVEAFF.

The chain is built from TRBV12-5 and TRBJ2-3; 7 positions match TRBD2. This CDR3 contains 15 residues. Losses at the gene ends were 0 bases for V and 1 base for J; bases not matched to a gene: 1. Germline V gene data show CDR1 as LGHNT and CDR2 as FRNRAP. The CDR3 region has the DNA TGTGCTAGTGGTTTGGTGAGCGGGGGCACAGATACGCAGTATTTT. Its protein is CASGLVSGGTDTQYF.

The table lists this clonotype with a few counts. CDR3 DNA: TGTGCCAGCAGTGAACAGTCTGATCAGCCCCAGCATTTT. Its translation is CASSEQSDQPQHF. The chain joins TRBV6-1 to TRBJ1-5; D is unresolved. Germline CDR1 is MNHNS and CDR2 is SASEGT. This CDR3 is 13 amino acids long. Trimming left V 2 bases short and J 5 bases short, with 7 bases between.

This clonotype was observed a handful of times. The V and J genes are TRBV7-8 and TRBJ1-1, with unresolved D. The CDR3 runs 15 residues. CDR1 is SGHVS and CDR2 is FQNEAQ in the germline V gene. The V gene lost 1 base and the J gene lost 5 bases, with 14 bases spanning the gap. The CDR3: CASSLEWGMGTEAFF. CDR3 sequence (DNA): TGTGCCAGCAGCTTAGAGTGGGGAATGGGAACTGAAGCTTTCTTT.

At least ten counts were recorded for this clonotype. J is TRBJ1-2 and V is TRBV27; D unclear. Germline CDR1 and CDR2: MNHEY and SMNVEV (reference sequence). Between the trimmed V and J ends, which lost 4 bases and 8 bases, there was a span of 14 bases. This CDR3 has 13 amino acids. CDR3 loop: CASSYGGSEGYTF. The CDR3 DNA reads TGTGCCAGCAGTTATGGCGGCTCTGAGGGCTACACCTTC.

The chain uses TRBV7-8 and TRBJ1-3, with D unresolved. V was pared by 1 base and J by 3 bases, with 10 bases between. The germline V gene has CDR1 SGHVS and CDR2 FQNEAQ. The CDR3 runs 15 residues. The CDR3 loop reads CASSLGVGSGNTIYF. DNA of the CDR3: TGTGCCAGCAGCTTAGGGGTGGGCAGTGGAAACACCATATATTTT.

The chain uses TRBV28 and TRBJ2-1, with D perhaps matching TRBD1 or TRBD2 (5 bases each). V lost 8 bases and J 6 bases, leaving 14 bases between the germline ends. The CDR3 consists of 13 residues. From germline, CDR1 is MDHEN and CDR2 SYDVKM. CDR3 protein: CASRGVTGNEQFF. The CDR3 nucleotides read TGTGCCAGCCGAGGGGTAACGGGCAATGAGCAGTTCTTC.

The CDR3 nucleotides are TGTGCCAGCAGTTACCGGACACGTTCGAGCTCCTACAATGAGCAGTTCTTC. This codes for CASSYRTRSSSYNEQFF. This chain connects TRBV6-6 to TRBJ2-1, with a weak D call TRBD1 (5 bases). Germline-derived CDR1 and CDR2 are MNHNY and SVGAGI (reference sequence). V was shortened by 2 bases and J by 0 bases, with 14 bases between the two germline ends. This CDR3 contains 17 residues.

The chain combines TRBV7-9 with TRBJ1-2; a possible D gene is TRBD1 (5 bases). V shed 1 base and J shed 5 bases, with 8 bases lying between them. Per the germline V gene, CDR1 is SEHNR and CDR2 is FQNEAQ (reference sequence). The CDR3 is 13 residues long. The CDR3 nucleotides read TGTGCCAGCAGCTTAGAGAGGGGTTATGGCTACACCTTC. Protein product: CASSLERGYGYTF.

Written as DNA, the CDR3 is TGTGCCAGCAGTTTAGGGGCGGGGGAGCAAGAGACCCAGTACTTC. Its translation is CASSLGAGEQETQYF. This sequence joins TRBV12-3 or TRBV12-4 and TRBJ2-5; 7 bases line up with TRBD2. The trim removed 1 base at V and 2 bases at J, leaving 4 bases unmatched. CDR3 length: 15 amino acids.

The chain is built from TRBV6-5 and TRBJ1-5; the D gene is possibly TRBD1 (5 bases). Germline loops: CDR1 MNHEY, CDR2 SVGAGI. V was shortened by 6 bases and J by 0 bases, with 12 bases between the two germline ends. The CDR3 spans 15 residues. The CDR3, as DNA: TGTGCCAGCAGGACAGTGAGTAGTAGCAATCAGCCCCAGCATTTT. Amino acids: CASRTVSSSNQPQHF.